These 14 T cell receptor beta chains were sequenced from one sample in a study of early T cells in non-severe SARS-CoV-2 infection (dated by TCRdb to the early 2020s). Receptor amplification or capture employed 5' RACE. Reads for this sample came from a NextSeq 500. The raw public reads went through TCRdb reprocessing: fastp at Q25, MiXCR clone calling, in-frame beta chains kept. Entries are consolidated by CDR3 protein sequence, retaining the most common genes and DNA. This sample gives approximately 26,000 distinct CDR3 sequences in total; 4% to 5.5% of them show up just once. The top ten clones comprise about an eighth of the sample. Sequencing was done on a sample of whole blood. These receptors were obtained from an adult who was a healthcare worker with PCR-confirmed SARS-CoV-2 infection or an uninfected control (not recorded which).

CDR3 bases: TGTGCCAGCAGCGGACAGAGCTACAATGAGCAGTTCTTC. Translation: CASSGQSYNEQFF. The V call is TRBV28, the J call TRBJ2-1, with D possibly being TRBD1 (6 bases). Trimming removed 6 bases at V and 3 bases at J, with 9 bases between. CDR3 length: 13 amino acids. Germline V gene data show CDR1 as MDHEN and CDR2 as SYDVKM.

This clonotype was found many times. The chain has TRBV4-3 and TRBJ2-2, with 12 bases fitting TRBD2. The CDR3 loop spans 16 amino acids. Germline CDR1 and CDR2: LGHNA and YSLEER. The ends lost 1 base at V and 6 bases at J; junction bases unmatched: 3. DNA of the CDR3: TGCGCCAGCAGCCAAGGGGCTAGCGGGAGGGCCGGGGAGCTGTTTTTT. Amino acid sequence: CASSQGASGRAGELFF.

This clonotype was detected only a few times. This sequence joins TRBV5-6 and TRBJ2-6; 7 bases map to TRBD1. Germline assignment: CDR1 SGHDT and CDR2 YYEEEE. CDR3 length: 19 amino acids. V shed 2 bases, J shed 0 bases, and the junction held 11 bases outside the gene matches. The CDR3 region is CASSFWSGQVNSGANVLTF. The CDR3 bases are TGTGCCAGCAGCTTTTGGTCTGGACAGGTGAACTCTGGGGCCAACGTCCTGACTTTC.

The sample holds many counts of this clonotype. This chain joins TRBV20-1 and TRBJ2-5; 9 bases match TRBD2. Germline loops: CDR1 DFQATT, CDR2 SNEGSKA (reference sequence). The CDR3 is 17 residues long. The trim removed 1 base at V and 2 bases at J, leaving 11 bases unmatched. The CDR3 sequence is CSARAQIAGDGQETQYF. The CDR3 nucleotides are TGCAGTGCTAGAGCTCAAATAGCGGGAGATGGGCAAGAGACCCAGTACTTC.

The table lists this clonotype with many counts. The CDR3 loop is CSARDLREDYGYTF. The CDR3 DNA reads TGCAGTGCTAGAGATCTAAGAGAGGACTATGGCTACACCTTC. V and J are TRBV20-1 and TRBJ1-2; D is unresolved. CDR1 and CDR2 from the germline V gene are DFQATT and SNEGSKA (reference sequence). V was cut by 0 bases and J by 3 bases, with 11 bases left in between. The CDR3 covers 14 residues.

Turning to this clonotype: One end of the junction is discordant with germline, which a read error may explain. The chain has TRBV28 and TRBJ2-1; the D is unclear. Germline CDR1 MDHEN, CDR2 SYDVKM. CDR3 length: 15 residues. The CDR3 is CVSRPARSSYNEQFF. CDR3 in DNA: TGTGTCAGCAGGCCCGCAAGGAGCTCCTACAATGAGCAGTTCTTC.

This clonotype showed up many times. The genes are TRBV7-2 and TRBJ2-7; D is uncertain. Germline loops: CDR1 SGHTA, CDR2 FQGNSA. This CDR3 comprises 16 residues. V was pared by 2 bases and J by 5 bases, with 19 bases between. The CDR3 nucleotides read TGTGCCAGCAGCTTACCCCGTCCGGGTTTGACCCACGAGCAGTACTTC. Protein sequence: CASSLPRPGLTHEQYF.

J is TRBJ2-5 and V is TRBV12-3 or TRBV12-4; 7 bases line up with TRBD1. The CDR3 is 16 residues long. V shed 1 base and J 5 bases; nucleotides not matched to a gene: 10. The CDR3 region has the DNA TGTGCCAGCAGTTTAGGGCAGGGGGTAGCGTGGGAGACCCAGTACTTC. Residues: CASSLGQGVAWETQYF.

This clonotype was counted many times. V usage is TRBV20-1 and J usage is TRBJ2-7; 12 bases match TRBD1. CDR1 is DFQATT, CDR2 SNEGSKA, per germline (reference sequence). The CDR3 is made up of 15 amino acids. Trimming removed 1 base from V and 3 bases from J; junction bases left unmatched: 4. The CDR3 is CSARAGTGGLYEQYF. DNA of the CDR3: TGCAGTGCTAGAGCCGGGACAGGGGGCCTCTACGAGCAGTACTTC.

At least ten counts were recorded for this clonotype. CDR3 nucleotide sequence: TGTGCCAGCGTTGAGTCGGTCGCTAGCGTCTACAATGAGCAGTTCTTC. Its translation: CASVESVASVYNEQFF. The rearrangement joins TRBV2 to TRBJ2-1, with D perhaps matching TRBD2 (6 bases). The CDR3 sequence is 16 residues long. V dropped 8 bases and J dropped 3 bases, with 20 bases sitting between them. Germline values: CDR1 SNHLY, CDR2 FYNNEI.

This clonotype was observed at least ten times. The rearrangement uses TRBV29-1 and TRBJ1-4; no clear D. This CDR3 has 13 amino acids. CDR1 SQVTM and CDR2 ANQGSEA come from the germline V gene. Trimming took off 6 bases at V and 8 bases at J, with 16 bases between the two ends. The CDR3 reads CSVSSTRSEKLFF. CDR3 bases: TGCAGCGTATCCTCTACTAGAAGCGAAAAACTGTTTTTT.

Ten or more counts support this clonotype. V and J are TRBV19 and TRBJ2-7; TRBD1 might be the D (6 bases). Germline V gene sequence: CDR1 LNHDA, CDR2 SQIVND (reference sequence). Trimming took 3 bases from V and 6 from J, leaving 12 bases between them. The CDR3 spans 13 residues. The CDR3 DNA reads TGTGCCAGTAGTATTGCCGTGGGGGCCGAGCAGTACGTC. It is translated as CASSIAVGAEQYV.

This clonotype showed up just a few times. The chain carries TRBV9 and TRBJ1-6; 11 bases agree with TRBD1. V shed 4 bases, J shed 9 bases, and the junction held 3 bases outside the gene matches. This CDR3 spans 14 amino acids. Germline values: CDR1 SGDLS, CDR2 YYNGEE. The CDR3 DNA reads as TGTGCCAGCAGCTCGGGACAGGGGGTTTCACCCCTCCACTTT. It yields the protein CASSSGQGVSPLHF. Complete variable domain (other parts from reference TRBV9 and TRBJ1-6): DSGVTQTPKHLITATGQRVTLRCSPRSGDLSVYWYQQSLDQGLQFLIQYYNGEERAKGNILERFSAQQFPDLHSELNLSSLELGDSALYFCASSSGQGVSPLHFGNGTRLTVT.

This clonotype has ten or more counts. The CDR3, as DNA: TGTGCCAGCAGTGAATCTGCGAGCACAGATACGCAGTATTTT. It translates to CASSESASTDTQYF. V gene TRBV2 combines with J gene TRBJ2-3; no reliable D call. Trimming stripped 2 bases from V and 0 bases from J, with 6 bases between. Per the germline V gene, CDR1 is SNHLY and CDR2 is FYNNEI. The CDR3 has 14 amino acids.